The 27 T cell receptor beta chains in this list originate from one sample, sequenced in a study of T-cell reconstitution after alpha-beta-depleted transplantation in children (dated by TCRdb to 2015 to 2016). The library was produced with PCR. Sequenced using an Illumina HiSeq 2500. TCR libraries were prepared with molecular barcoding, using unique molecular identifiers to normalize TCRbeta repertoire quantification. TCRdb passed the public sequencing reads through fastp at Q25 and MiXCR, retaining productive beta sequences. All rows with the same CDR3 protein become a single entry with the most common DNA and genes. The sample profile shows about 610,000 distinct CDR3 sequences; roughly 10% of them were found once. The ten largest clonotypes hold roughly 3.9% of the sample. The sequences come from PBMCs from the stem cell graft donor, collected from the stem cell graft. Source of these receptors: a human donor who donated a stem cell graft to a child with acute myeloid leukemia.

The chain couples TRBV20-1 to TRBJ1-5, with 9 positions matching TRBD1. The junction had 6 bases not matched to a gene; V was cut back by 3 bases and J by 0 bases. The CDR3 is 16 residues long. Germline V CDR1 and CDR2: DFQATT, SNEGSKA (reference sequence). The DNA of the CDR3 is TGCAGTGCTAGTATACCGGGACAGGGTAGCAATCAGCCCCAGCATTTT. Protein sequence: CSASIPGQGSNQPQHF.

This chain links TRBV4-2 with TRBJ1-2; D unclear. CDR3 size: 15 residues. V dropped 4 bases and J dropped 11 bases, with 23 bases sitting between them. In germline, CDR1 is LGHNA, CDR2 YNFKEQ. This chain's CDR3 is CASSPGLSVAPVYTF. The CDR3 DNA reads as TGTGCCAGCAGCCCCGGGCTCTCTGTGGCCCCGGTGTACACCTTC.

The genes are TRBV29-1 and TRBJ2-7; D is ambiguous. The V gene lost 1 base and the J gene lost 2 bases, with 9 bases spanning the gap. Germline lookup yields CDR1 SQVTM and CDR2 ANQGSEA. This CDR3 is built from 13 residues. The CDR3 DNA reads as TGCAGCGTTGAAGCGGACGACCCCTACGAGCAGTACTTC. Protein: CSVEADDPYEQYF.

J is TRBJ2-5 and V is TRBV7-2; D gene ambiguous. The V and J ends lost 5 bases and 5 bases respectively, with 15 bases between them. Germline CDR1 reads SGHTA; CDR2 reads FQGNSA. The CDR3 contains 14 residues. This CDR3 is CASSLQTPPETQYF. CDR3 DNA sequence: TGTGCCAGCAGCCTACAGACCCCACCCGAGACCCAGTACTTC.

In its sample, this clonotype was seen a few times. The chain recombines TRBV6-6 with TRBJ2-7, with unresolved D. Trimming shortened V by 2 bases and J by 2 bases, and 4 bases separated the two germline ends. CDR1 and CDR2 from the germline V gene are MNHNY and SVGAGI (reference sequence). The CDR3 spans 12 residues. CDR3 amino acids: CASSYGPYEQYF. The CDR3 DNA reads TGTGCCAGCAGTTACGGGCCCTACGAGCAGTACTTC.

This clonotype was picked up many times. This sequence joins TRBV5-1 and TRBJ2-1; D might be TRBD1 or TRBD2, each matching 5 bases. The germline V gene has CDR1 SGHRS and CDR2 YFSETQ. V was pared by 0 bases and J by 0 bases, with 7 bases between. The CDR3 length is 15 residues. CDR3 DNA sequence: TGCGCCAGCAGCTTGGCGGGGCTCTCCTACAATGAGCAGTTCTTC. Translating gives CASSLAGLSYNEQFF.

Many counts were recorded for this clonotype. This sequence joins TRBV7-6 and TRBJ2-3, with 7 bases matching TRBD2. The length of the CDR3 is 18 residues. Losses at the gene ends were 1 base for V and 6 bases for J; bases not matched to a gene: 16. CDR1 is SGHVS and CDR2 is FNYEAQ in the germline V gene. The CDR3, as DNA: TGTGCCAGCAGCTTAGGTCCCTCCGCTAGCGGAGGTGGGGATACGCAGTATTTT. Translation: CASSLGPSASGGGDTQYF.

This clonotype was seen ten or more times. The chain couples TRBV27 to TRBJ2-3; unclear D gene. Looked up from germline, CDR1 is MNHEY and CDR2 is SMNVEV (reference sequence). This CDR3 has 16 amino acids. Trimming stripped 2 bases from V and 1 base from J, with 13 bases between. The CDR3 DNA reads as TGTGCCAGCAGTTTAGGCCCGTTCGGCGGCACAGATACGCAGTATTTT. Protein product: CASSLGPFGGTDTQYF.

The rearrangement joins TRBV6-2 or TRBV6-3 to TRBJ2-3, with a possible D match to TRBD2 (6 bases). With 7 bases removed from V and 2 bases from J, the gap between germline ends came to 16 bases. The CDR3 is made up of 15 amino acids. Germline V lookup: CDR1 MNHEY, CDR2 SVGEGT. The CDR3 DNA follows: TGTGCCAGCAATATCCCCGGGACTCTCACAGATACGCAGTATTTT. This encodes CASNIPGTLTDTQYF.

This clonotype was found a few times. J is TRBJ2-1 and V is TRBV25-1; 11 bases are shared with TRBD2. The CDR3 sequence is 16 residues long. After removal of 5 bases from V and 1 base from J, the junction contained 4 bases not matched to a gene. Per germline, CDR1 MGHDK and CDR2 SYGVNS. Written as DNA, the CDR3 is TGTGCCAGCAGTCCTAGCGGGAGGAGGTCCTACAATGAGCAGTTCTTC. Translation gives CASSPSGRRSYNEQFF.

In its sample, this clonotype was seen many times. V gene TRBV20-1 combines with J gene TRBJ1-1, with D unclear. The CDR3 totals 13 residues. Germline CDR1 DFQATT, CDR2 SNEGSKA (reference sequence). V was pared by 5 bases and J by 3 bases, with 13 bases between. The CDR3 spells CSAYRVGDTEAFF. In DNA, the CDR3 is TGCAGTGCTTACAGAGTAGGAGACACTGAAGCTTTCTTT.

There are many counts of this clonotype. This rearrangement joins TRBV12-3 or TRBV12-4 to TRBJ1-1; 7 bases agree with TRBD1. This CDR3 has 15 amino acids. V dropped 3 bases and J dropped 3; count of bases not matched to a gene: 7. In DNA, the CDR3 is TGTGCCAGCAGTTTGGGGGGTACAGGGGACACTGAAGCTTTCTTT. Encoded protein: CASSLGGTGDTEAFF.

In its sample, this clonotype was seen a few times. The V gene is TRBV29-1, the J gene TRBJ2-1; D is possibly TRBD2 (5 bases). The CDR3 extends over 12 amino acids. V lost 6 bases and J lost 8, with 14 bases in between. Germline values: CDR1 SQVTM, CDR2 ANQGSEA. The CDR3 loop reads CSVLLGLDEQFF. DNA for the CDR3: TGCAGCGTGTTACTAGGGCTCGATGAGCAGTTCTTC.

The sample holds a few counts of this clonotype. The gene calls are TRBV6-5 and TRBJ2-5; TRBD2 agrees at 11 bases. The length of the CDR3 is 16 residues. Trimming at V came to 2 bases and at J to 3 bases, leaving 5 bases not matched to a gene. From germline, CDR1 is MNHEY and CDR2 SVGAGI. The CDR3 nucleotides read TGTGCCAGCAGTTACACCCTACTAGCGGGGGAAGAGACCCAGTACTTC. Its translation is CASSYTLLAGEETQYF.

In this sample, this clonotype turned up many times. The chain links TRBV7-6 to TRBJ2-1, with 11 bases identical to TRBD2. CDR3 length: 15 amino acids. In germline, CDR1 is SGHVS, CDR2 FNYEAQ. V shed 5 bases and J 7 bases; nucleotides not matched to a gene: 7. The CDR3, as DNA: TGTGCCAGCAGCGTCACTAGCGGGAGTAGGAATGAGCAGTTCTTC. Its protein product is CASSVTSGSRNEQFF. Full variable domain (remainder filled in from reference TRBV7-6 and TRBJ2-1): GAGVSQSPRYKVTKRGQDVALRCDPISGHVSLYWYRQALGQGPEFLTYFNYEAQQDKSGLPNDRFSAERPEGSISTLTIQRTEQRDSAMYRCASSVTSGSRNEQFFGPGTRLTVL.

The chain has TRBV7-8 and TRBJ2-2; D ambiguous. V lost 2 bases and J 2 bases, leaving 12 bases between the germline ends. Per the germline V gene, CDR1 is SGHVS and CDR2 is FQNEAQ. The CDR3 consists of 16 residues. The CDR3 here is CASSLNAATNTGELFF. Written as DNA, the CDR3 is TGTGCCAGCAGCTTAAATGCAGCGACTAACACCGGGGAGCTGTTTTTT.

This clonotype showed up just a few times. The J gene is TRBJ2-1, the V gene TRBV7-6; 10 bases match TRBD2. V shed 4 bases and J 8 bases; nucleotides not matched to a gene: 8. This CDR3 contains 15 residues. CDR1 SGHVS and CDR2 FNYEAQ come from the germline V gene. The CDR3 region has the DNA TGTGCCAGCAGCTCCCTGCTAGCGGGAGTGGATGAGCAGTTCTTC. It codes for CASSSLLAGVDEQFF.

The chain employs TRBV27 and TRBJ1-6; a weak D match, TRBD1 (6 bases). The germline gives CDR1 MNHEY, CDR2 SMNVEV (reference sequence). The CDR3 spans 14 residues. V was clipped by 3 bases and J by 9 bases, with 12 bases between them. The CDR3 DNA follows: TGTGCCAGCAGTTTCCAGGGGTGGCGTTCACCCCTCCACTTT. This translates into CASSFQGWRSPLHF.

The rearrangement joins TRBV3-1 to TRBJ2-3; TRBD2 matches at 12 bases. This CDR3 has 17 amino acids. Germline V gene lookup returns CDR1 LGHDT and CDR2 YNNKEL (reference sequence). V lost 2 bases to trimming and J lost 5 bases; unmatched junction nucleotides: 8. The CDR3 sequence is CASSQRSLAGGIDTQYF. The CDR3 DNA follows: TGTGCCAGCAGCCAACGGTCGCTAGCGGGAGGGATAGATACGCAGTATTTT.

The genes are TRBV5-6 and TRBJ2-7, with 8 bases identical to TRBD1. V trimming: 9 bases; J trimming: 1 base; junction bases outside the gene matches: 15. Germline CDR1 and CDR2: SGHDT and YYEEEE. This CDR3 comprises 16 residues. In DNA form, the CDR3 reads TGTGCCATCGGCCTGATCCCCAGGGGGCTATCCTACGAGCAGTACTTC. Translating gives CAIGLIPRGLSYEQYF.

This clonotype was counted many times. This chain links TRBV30 with TRBJ1-1; D not certain. Germline CDR1 is GTSNPN and CDR2 is SVGIG (reference sequence). The CDR3 extends over 13 amino acids. V shed 4 bases and J shed 2 bases, with 11 bases lying between them. The CDR3 DNA reads TGTGCCTGGACCAATTATGATAACACTGAAGCTTTCTTT. Its translation: CAWTNYDNTEAFF.

This chain links TRBV9 with TRBJ2-1, with 11 positions matching TRBD1. The CDR3 is 15 residues long. CDR1 and CDR2 from the germline V gene are SGDLS and YYNGEE. J lost 4 bases, V lost 3 bases, and 3 bases had no gene match. The CDR3 loop is CASSARDRGYNEQFF. Written as DNA, the CDR3 is TGTGCCAGCAGCGCCCGGGACAGGGGGTACAATGAGCAGTTCTTC.

V gene TRBV11-2 combines with J gene TRBJ2-2; D is perhaps TRBD1 (5 bases). CDR3 size: 15 residues. The V end lost 6 bases, the J end lost 6 bases, and 17 bases lay between the germline ends. Germline assignment: CDR1 SGHAT and CDR2 FQNNGV. The CDR3 DNA sequence: TGTGCCAGCAGGGCTTATTCCCAGGGTGCCGGGGAGCTGTTTTTT. This codes for CASRAYSQGAGELFF. Full variable domain (outside the CDR3, taken from reference TRBV11-2 and TRBJ2-2): EAGVAQSPRYKIIEKRQSVAFWCNPISGHATLYWYQQILGQGPKLLIQFQNNGVVDDSQLPKDRFSAERLKGVDSTLKIQPAKLEDSAVYLCASRAYSQGAGELFFGEGSRLTVL.

This clonotype was seen a few times. The chain carries TRBV3-1 and TRBJ2-2; TRBD2 might be the D (5 bases). CDR3 size: 14 residues. Germline CDR1 is LGHDT and CDR2 is YNNKEL (reference sequence). Trimming left V 5 bases short and J 1 base short, with 8 bases between. CDR3 region: CASSKRENTGELFF. In DNA, the CDR3 is TGTGCCAGCAGCAAACGGGAGAACACCGGGGAGCTGTTTTTT.

The J gene is TRBJ2-7, the V gene TRBV7-2, with TRBD1 matching 8 bases. Germline CDR1 is SGHTA and CDR2 is FQGNSA. This CDR3 is 12 amino acids long. V was pared by 5 bases and J by 11 bases, with 8 bases of the junction left unmatched. The CDR3 here is CASSPRQGRKYF. The CDR3 DNA sequence: TGTGCCAGCAGCCCGCGACAGGGGAGGAAGTACTTC.

The chain carries TRBV6-1 and TRBJ2-3; 7 nucleotides align to TRBD2. The CDR3 is 15 amino acids. CDR1 and CDR2 from the germline V gene are MNHNS and SASEGT. With 6 bases clipped from V and 6 bases from J, the junction kept 12 bases outside the gene matches. CDR3 residues: CASSSTGGPMDTQYF. DNA of the CDR3: TGTGCCAGCAGCTCGACGGGAGGCCCGATGGATACGCAGTATTTT.

This clonotype was seen a handful of times. This chain links TRBV11-1 with TRBJ2-7; perhaps TRBD2 as D (5 bases). V gave up 4 bases and J gave up 3 bases, with 10 bases separating them. The germline CDR1 and CDR2 sequences are SGHAT and FQDESV (reference sequence). The CDR3 totals 13 residues. The CDR3 loop reads CASSWGGGYEQYF. As DNA, the CDR3 is TGTGCCAGCAGCTGGGGTGGAGGCTACGAGCAGTACTTC.